Below, one TCR beta chain is given with its context. The data belong to a study of blood T cell repertoires in COVID-19. In the study overall: Acute-phase and convalescent COVID-19 samples originated in the United States, Italy and Spain. Sources were T cells, B-cell-depleted T cells, or PBMCs; the material itself was cDNA or gDNA.

The CDR3 covers 13 residues. Between the trimmed V and J ends, which lost 4 bases and 1 base, there was a span of 7 bases. The V gene's germline CDR1 is KGHSH and CDR2 LQKENI. Per the original data handling: By means of reference gene primer amplification, nucleated cell counts were estimated. Sequencing was performed with immunoSEQ multiplex PCR; in TCRdb, only in-frame clones are kept and a portion is missing. The DNA gave D and trimming, while V, J and clone size come from that table. The sample carries under 250,000 clones, around 85% recorded once. This clonotype originated in a man older than 75 with acute or convalescent COVID-19. What was sequenced was peripheral blood. V usage is TRBV18 and J usage is TRBJ2-5, with D possibly being TRBD1 (6 bases). The CDR3 loop reads CASSQGVQETQYF. As DNA, the CDR3 is TGTGCCAGCTCACAGGGGGTCCAAGAGACCCAGTACTTC. The full variable domain, its missing parts supplied by reference TRBV18 and TRBJ2-5, is NAGVMQNPRHLVRRRGQEARLRCSPMKGHSHVYWYRQLPEEGLKFMVYLQKENIIDESGMPKERFSAEFPKEGPSILRIQQVVRGDSAAYFCASSQGVQETQYFGPGTRLLVL.